Below, 15 T cell receptor beta chains from the same sample are listed, as sequenced in a study of T cell responses to AZD1222 COVID-19 vaccine. TCRdb keeps only in-frame clones here, not all; method: immunoSEQ multiplex PCR. The table has some 120,000 clones, roughly 91% seen once. The sequences come from peripheral blood, collected on day 0 of AZD1222 vaccination. These receptors originate from an adult in good health.

The gene calls are TRBV6-5 and TRBJ1-2; D uncertain. This CDR3 is 13 amino acids long. Germline V CDR1 and CDR2: MNHEY, SVGAGI. V was trimmed by 0 bases and J by 4 bases, leaving 6 bases between them. The CDR3 here is CASSYSISYGYTF. The DNA for the CDR3 is TGTGCCAGCAGTTACTCCATTTCCTATGGCTACACCTTC.

DNA for the CDR3: TGTGCCAGCAGCCAGGGCCAATTTGCCCTCCACTTT. Residues: CASSQGQFALHF. The chain couples TRBV3-1 (or the pseudogene TRBV3-2) to TRBJ1-6; D is unclear. Germline V gene sequence: CDR1 LGHDT, CDR2 YNNKEL (reference sequence). The V end lost 3 bases, the J end lost 14 bases, and 11 bases lay between the germline ends. The CDR3 totals 12 residues.

The CDR3 DNA reads TGTGCCAGCAGTTTCTACGGGGGGGACTATGGCTACACCTTC. It is translated as CASSFYGGDYGYTF. The rearrangement joins TRBV27 to TRBJ1-2; possibly TRBD1 for D (5 bases). V gave up 3 bases and J gave up 3 bases, with 11 bases separating them. CDR3 length equals 14 residues. Looked up from germline, CDR1 is MNHEY and CDR2 is SMNVEV (reference sequence).

The J gene is TRBJ2-7, the V gene TRBV6-1; the D gene is possibly TRBD1 (5 bases). The germline gives CDR1 MNHNS, CDR2 SASEGT. This CDR3 contains 15 residues. The V gene lost 0 bases and the J gene lost 3 bases, with 12 bases spanning the gap. The chain's CDR3 is CASSEASAGYYEQYF. DNA for the CDR3: TGTGCCAGCAGTGAAGCCTCGGCAGGGTACTACGAGCAGTACTTC.

This clone showed up just once. J is TRBJ2-2 and V is TRBV9; possibly TRBD1 for D (5 bases). The CDR3 sequence is 16 residues long. Trimming took 0 bases from V and 4 from J, leaving 13 bases between them. Germline CDR1 SGDLS, CDR2 YYNGEE. CDR3 coding DNA: TGTGCCAGCAGCGTAGTTGCATCCCAGGGCACCGGGGAGCTGTTTTTT. Amino acids: CASSVVASQGTGELFF.

The V gene is TRBV4-1, the J gene TRBJ1-2; 7 bases are a match to TRBD1. V dropped 0 bases and J dropped 2; count of bases not matched to a gene: 0. The CDR3 runs to 14 residues. CDR1 is MGHRA, CDR2 YSYEKL, per germline. CDR3 residues: CASSQDRGNYGYTF. CDR3 nucleotide sequence: TGCGCCAGCAGCCAAGACAGGGGGAACTATGGCTACACCTTC.

The genes are TRBV5-1 and TRBJ2-2; the D is unclear. Trimming shortened V by 1 base and J by 1 base, and 14 bases separated the two germline ends. The CDR3 covers 17 residues. Germline loops: CDR1 SGHRS, CDR2 YFSETQ. CDR3 coding DNA: TGCGCCAGCAGCTTGAGAGCCCAGACACGGAACACCGGGGAGCTGTTTTTT. Translation: CASSLRAQTRNTGELFF.

This chain links TRBV30 with TRBJ1-1; a possible D gene is TRBD1 (6 bases). CDR3 length equals 14 residues. Germline V lookup: CDR1 GTSNPN, CDR2 SVGIG (reference sequence). V shed 7 bases and J shed 8 bases, with 23 bases lying between them. The CDR3 nucleotides are TGTGCCTTTGACAGGCCCGAACTACGACCAGAAGCTTTCTTT. Translation gives CAFDRPELRPEAFF. Complete variable domain (other parts from reference TRBV30 and TRBJ1-1): SQTIHQWPATLVQPVGSPLSLECTVEGTSNPNLYWYRQAAGRGLQLLFYSVGIGQISSEVPQNLSASRPQDRQFILSSKKLLLSDSGFYLCAFDRPELRPEAFFGQGTRLTVV.

The J gene is TRBJ2-5, the V gene TRBV5-1; D remains ambiguous. Germline CDR1 SGHRS, CDR2 YFSETQ. This CDR3 is built from 14 residues. Trimming shortened V by 0 bases and J by 1 base, and 7 bases separated the two germline ends. The CDR3 DNA follows: TGCGCCAGCAGCTTGGCTCAGGTCCAAGAGACCCAGTACTTC. Translated, it gives CASSLAQVQETQYF.

The chain is built from TRBV15 and TRBJ1-2, with D maybe TRBD1 (5 bases). The germline V gene encodes CDR1 LNHNV and CDR2 YYDKDF (reference sequence). Trimming left V 5 bases short and J 6 bases short, with 16 bases between. The CDR3 length is 14 residues. The CDR3: CATSLRLGVDGYTF. DNA of the CDR3: TGTGCCACCAGCCTTCGGTTGGGGGTGGATGGCTACACCTTC.

This chain joins TRBV19 and TRBJ1-5, with D hard to call. V lost 4 bases and J lost 4, with 8 bases in between. The CDR3 extends over 13 amino acids. In germline, CDR1 is LNHDA, CDR2 SQIVND (reference sequence). This CDR3 is CASSNGQNQPQHF. Written as DNA, the CDR3 is TGTGCCAGTAGTAACGGGCAGAATCAGCCCCAGCATTTT.

The chain combines TRBV6-5 with TRBJ2-7; 12 bases agree with TRBD2. The CDR3 runs 15 residues. Germline V gives CDR1 MNHEY, CDR2 SVGAGI. The V segment lost 6 bases and the J segment 3 bases; nucleotides outside the gene matches: 6. The CDR3 here is CASSPGTSGFYEQYF. CDR3 bases: TGTGCCAGCAGCCCCGGGACTAGCGGGTTCTACGAGCAGTACTTC.

Here the CDR3 reads CASSVDAGAYNEQFF. The CDR3 DNA reads as TGTGCCAGCAGCGTAGATGCGGGAGCCTACAATGAGCAGTTCTTC. The gene calls are TRBV9 and TRBJ2-1, with TRBD2 matching 7 bases. Germline CDR1 and CDR2: SGDLS and YYNGEE. This CDR3 region has 15 residues. V shed 0 bases and J 2 bases; nucleotides not matched to a gene: 2.

The count of this clone is one. This rearrangement joins TRBV4-1 to TRBJ2-3; 10 bases are a match to TRBD2. Germline CDR1 is MGHRA and CDR2 is YSYEKL. V dropped 1 base and J dropped 6; count of bases not matched to a gene: 4. The CDR3 runs to 15 residues. The CDR3 loop is CASSQAAGGGDTQYF. CDR3 in DNA: TGCGCCAGCAGCCAAGCAGCGGGAGGGGGCGATACGCAGTATTTT.

The rearrangement links TRBV9 to TRBJ2-1; D could derive from TRBD1 or TRBD2 (5 bases each). The V end was cut by 2 bases, the J end by 4 bases, with 10 bases between. This CDR3 has 14 residues. Per germline, CDR1 SGDLS and CDR2 YYNGEE. The CDR3 coding sequence is TGTGCCAGCAGCGTGGTTGAGGGGTACAATGAGCAGTTCTTC. Translation gives CASSVVEGYNEQFF.